This T cell receptor (beta chain) was recovered during a study of vaccination and CD4 T cells after COVID-19. Looking at the study overall: From HCoV-229E, HCoV-OC43, HCoV-NL63 and SARS-CoV-2, overlapping spike peptides were used to stimulate the cells.

Regarding treatment: approximately 11-day PBMC culture with coronavirus spike peptide pools or control peptides (ViraFEST assay). An unexposed donor provided the CD4+ T cells, which were collected before the COVID-19 pandemic (2011-2018). Via ViraFEST, peptide pools expanded antigen-specific T cells before TCR sequencing. V was pared by 2 bases and J by 0 bases, with 10 bases of the junction left unmatched. This CDR3 comprises 19 residues. Germline V gene sequence: CDR1 MNHEY, CDR2 SVGAGI. In regard to this clonotype: As yet, its antigen is unknown.

At the Johns Hopkins FTIC core, DNA taken from cultured CD4+ T cells was sequenced by way of the Oncomine TCR Beta short-read assay. Someone extracted genomic DNA from cultured CD4+ T cells. From the PCR reads, TCRdb called clonotypes with MiXCR, one entry per CDR3 protein. The sample yields about 10,000 distinct CDR3 sequences, less than 40% seen once. The chain joins TRBV6-5 to TRBJ2-2, with 9 bases fitting TRBD2. This clonotype was sampled from a human donor in good health. Sequencing used CD4+ T cells from blood, cultured in vitro. CDR3 amino acids: CASSYLASGITPNTGELFF. Written as DNA, the CDR3 is TGTGCCAGCAGTTACCTGGCTAGCGGGATCACCCCGAACACCGGGGAGCTGTTTTTT.